One and the same sample provided the 14 T cell receptor beta chains below, sequenced in a study of T cell responses to AZD1222 COVID-19 vaccine. Assay used: immunoSEQ multiplex PCR; TCRdb lists only in-frame clones, some missing. The sample has over 75,000 clones, 75% to 90% seen once. Specimen: peripheral blood, collected on day 0 of AZD1222 vaccination. All receptors come from an adult in good health.

A single count supports this clone. The chain combines TRBV4-3 with TRBJ1-6, with 7 nucleotides matching TRBD1. The germline V gene has CDR1 LGHNA and CDR2 YSLEER. V shed 0 bases, J shed 9 bases, and the junction held 5 bases outside the gene matches. The CDR3 is made up of 15 amino acids. For the CDR3, the DNA is TGCGCCAGCAGCCAAGAGGTAACAGGGGTTTCACCCCTCCACTTT. Translating it yields CASSQEVTGVSPLHF.

The rearrangement uses TRBV10-3 and TRBJ2-3; D may be TRBD2 (6 bases). This CDR3 has 12 amino acids. Germline CDR1 and CDR2: ENHRY and SYGVKD. The V end lost 7 bases, the J end lost 2 bases, and 7 bases lay between the germline ends. CDR3 nucleotides: TGTGCCATCACGGGGGACACAGATACGCAGTATTTT. As protein: CAITGDTDTQYF.

This clone was counted a few times. V is TRBV9 and J is TRBJ1-1, with D maybe TRBD1 (5 bases). CDR1 SGDLS and CDR2 YYNGEE come from the germline V gene. Between the trimmed V and J ends, which lost 2 bases and 5 bases, there was a span of 13 bases. This CDR3 is 14 amino acids long. The CDR3 DNA is TGTGCCAGCAGCGTGGGCAGGGAGGGGACTGAAGCTTTCTTT. This encodes CASSVGREGTEAFF.

The V gene is TRBV6-1, the J gene TRBJ1-1; TRBD1 is a possible D gene (5 bases). This CDR3 has 14 residues. Trimming removed 2 bases from V and 5 bases from J, with 12 bases in between. Germline loops: CDR1 MNHNS, CDR2 SASEGT. CDR3: CASSELGVVTEAFF. CDR3 bases: TGTGCCAGCAGTGAATTGGGGGTCGTGACTGAAGCTTTCTTT.

The CDR3: CASRKPGQTNYGYTF. The CDR3 DNA is TGTGCCAGCAGAAAACCGGGACAGACTAACTATGGCTACACCTTC. This chain connects TRBV6-5 to TRBJ1-2, with TRBD1 matching 7 bases. Germline CDR1 is MNHEY and CDR2 is SVGAGI. This CDR3 contains 15 residues. Trimming removed 6 bases from V and 0 bases from J; junction bases left unmatched: 7.

V usage is TRBV19 and J usage is TRBJ1-1; D call uncertain. This CDR3 contains 19 residues. The germline V gene has CDR1 LNHDA and CDR2 SQIVND (reference sequence). Trimming pared 3 bases from V and 1 base from J, leaving 24 bases between. CDR3 DNA sequence: TGTGCCAGTAGTATGTGGACGATATGGGTCGCCGGTCCGAACACTGAAGCTTTCTTT. Its protein is CASSMWTIWVAGPNTEAFF.

As DNA, the CDR3 is TGTGCCAGCAGTTACTCGGGACAGGGGGTCGGTGAGCAGTTCTTC. It is translated as CASSYSGQGVGEQFF. The gene calls are TRBV6-5 and TRBJ2-1, with 11 bases identical to TRBD1. This CDR3 comprises 15 residues. The V gene end was trimmed by 0 bases and the J gene end by 9 bases; junction bases not matched to a gene: 4. Germline CDR1 and CDR2: MNHEY and SVGAGI.

The chain is built from TRBV11-3 and TRBJ2-7; the match to TRBD2 covers 7 bases. CDR1 SGHNT and CDR2 YENEEA come from the germline V gene. The V segment lost 4 bases and the J segment 6 bases; nucleotides outside the gene matches: 6. The CDR3 has 13 amino acids. The CDR3 region has the DNA TGTGCCAGCAGCTACCACTCGGGGGGCGAGCAGTACTTC. Amino acids: CASSYHSGGEQYF.

CDR3 amino acids: CSASRPGQGIYEQYF. CDR3 DNA: TGCAGTGCTAGTAGACCGGGACAGGGGATCTACGAGCAGTACTTC. The chain is built from TRBV20-1 and TRBJ2-7, with TRBD1 identical over 10 bases. Germline lookup yields CDR1 DFQATT and CDR2 SNEGSKA (reference sequence). The CDR3 length is 15 residues. Trimming removed 3 bases from V and 3 bases from J; junction bases left unmatched: 8.

The chain links TRBV18 to TRBJ1-6; the D is unclear. The CDR3 spans 16 residues. V was clipped by 2 bases and J by 0 bases, with 8 bases between them. Per the germline V gene, CDR1 is KGHSH and CDR2 is LQKENI. The CDR3 bases are TGTGCCAGCTCACCATTCGAGAGCTCCTATAATTCACCCCTCCACTTT. Protein: CASSPFESSYNSPLHF.

In its sample, this clone was seen a few times. The rearrangement uses TRBV18 and TRBJ1-5; D uncertain. The CDR3 loop spans 14 amino acids. Looked up from germline, CDR1 is KGHSH and CDR2 is LQKENI. V was pared by 1 base and J by 1 base, with 5 bases between. The CDR3 DNA reads TGTGCCAGCTCACCACGCGAGAGCAATCAGCCCCAGCATTTT. Translating gives CASSPRESNQPQHF.

The chain combines TRBV7-2 with TRBJ1-2, with D possibly being TRBD1 (5 bases). This CDR3 has 14 residues. V lost 2 bases to trimming and J lost 4 bases, with 11 bases between them. Germline V CDR1 and CDR2: SGHTA, FQGNSA. This chain's CDR3 is CASSLQGGIYGYTF. The CDR3 bases are TGTGCCAGCAGCTTACAGGGTGGGATCTATGGCTACACCTTC.

This chain connects TRBV6-5 to TRBJ2-7, with 8 positions matching TRBD2. V shed 10 bases and J 2 bases; nucleotides not matched to a gene: 13. Per the germline V gene, CDR1 is MNHEY and CDR2 is SVGAGI. This CDR3 has 15 amino acids. This CDR3 reads CATEILSGGAYEQYF. CDR3 DNA: TGTGCCACCGAGATACTCAGCGGGGGTGCCTACGAGCAGTACTTC.

This chain uses TRBV28 with TRBJ2-1; the D is unclear. The CDR3 loop spans 14 amino acids. The V end lost 7 bases, the J end lost 7 bases, and 17 bases lay between the germline ends. Germline V gene lookup returns CDR1 MDHEN and CDR2 SYDVKM. CDR3 in amino acids: CASTPAQLTNEQFF. The CDR3 nucleotides read TGTGCCAGCACTCCCGCCCAACTTACTAATGAGCAGTTCTTC. The full variable domain, in which reference TRBV28 and TRBJ2-1 provide the parts outside the CDR3, is DVKVTQSSRYLVKRTGEKVFLECVQDMDHENMFWYRQDPGLGLRLIYFSYDVKMKEKGDIPEGYSVSREKKERFSLILESASTNQTSMYLCASTPAQLTNEQFFGPGTRLTVL.